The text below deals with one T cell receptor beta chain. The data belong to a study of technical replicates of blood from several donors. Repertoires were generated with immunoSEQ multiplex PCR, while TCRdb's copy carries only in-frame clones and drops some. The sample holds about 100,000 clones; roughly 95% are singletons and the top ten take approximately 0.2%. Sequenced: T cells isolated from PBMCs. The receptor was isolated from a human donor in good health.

This CDR3 is CASSLAPGLWTEAFF. The CDR3 DNA reads TGTGCCAGCAGCTTAGCCCCAGGGTTGTGGACTGAAGCTTTCTTT. J is TRBJ1-1 and V is TRBV11-3; perhaps TRBD1 as D (5 bases). The V end was cut by 1 base, the J end by 5 bases, with 14 bases between. The CDR3 extends over 15 amino acids. Per germline, CDR1 SGHNT and CDR2 YENEEA.